These 22 T cell receptor beta chains share one sample of origin, sequenced in a study of identical twins. TCRdb called the 5' RACE reads again in MiXCR, with one record for every CDR3 protein. The sample lists roughly 750,000 distinct CDR3 sequences, roughly 20% occurring once. Separately, the same data were catalogued under a study of T cells expressing NK-cell markers.

Sample: PBMCs. The source of these receptors is a young woman in good health.

The chain uses TRBV10-1 and TRBJ2-3; D is undetermined. V was cut by 3 bases and J by 4 bases, with 8 bases left in between. Germline-derived CDR1 and CDR2 are WNHNN and SYGVQD (reference sequence). This CDR3 is built from 13 residues. Here the CDR3 reads CASSDADADTQYF. Written as DNA, the CDR3 is TGCGCCAGCAGTGACGCGGACGCAGATACGCAGTATTTT.

The chain combines TRBV20-1 with TRBJ2-5; TRBD2 matches 9 bases. J was trimmed by 5 bases and V by 0 bases; bases with no gene match: 13. The CDR3 is 17 residues long. The germline V gene has CDR1 DFQATT and CDR2 SNEGSKA (reference sequence). The CDR3, as DNA: TGCAGTGCTAGAGATAGTAACGCGGGAGGGAGGGGGGAGACCCAGTACTTC. Its translation is CSARDSNAGGRGETQYF.

The chain combines TRBV20-1 with TRBJ1-2; weak D call: TRBD1 (5 bases). Trimming took off 6 bases at V and 2 bases at J, with 22 bases between the two ends. Germline V gene data show CDR1 as DFQATT and CDR2 as SNEGSKA (reference sequence). There are 16 residues in the CDR3. The CDR3 nucleotides read TGCAGTGCAACTATCCGGGACCCGGGAGGGAACTATGGCTACACCTTC. Amino acid sequence: CSATIRDPGGNYGYTF.

Only a few counts were recorded for this clonotype. The chain combines TRBV15 with TRBJ2-1, with 8 nucleotides matching TRBD2. V was pared by 5 bases and J by 14 bases, with 5 bases of the junction left unmatched. The germline V gene has CDR1 LNHNV and CDR2 YYDKDF (reference sequence). The CDR3 runs 11 residues. The CDR3 is CATSGGLEEFF. DNA of the CDR3: TGTGCCACCAGCGGGGGACTAGAAGAGTTCTTC. Based on the CDR3 plus reference TRBV15 and TRBJ2-1, the full variable domain is DAMVIQNPRYQVTQFGKPVTLSCSQTLNHNVMYWYQQKSSQAPKLLFHYYDKDFNNEADTPDNFQSRRPNTSFCFLDIRSPGLGDTAMYLCATSGGLEEFFGPGTRLTVL.

This chain links TRBV5-6 with TRBJ1-5; D is unclear. The CDR3 has 15 residues. The V and J ends lost 1 base and 3 bases respectively, with 11 bases between them. Looked up from germline, CDR1 is SGHDT and CDR2 is YYEEEE. This CDR3 reads CASSLLGRNNQPQHF. Written as DNA, the CDR3 is TGTGCCAGCAGCTTGTTGGGGAGAAACAATCAGCCCCAGCATTTT.

This clonotype has at least ten counts. This chain's CDR3 is CATSRDSGSYNEQFF. CDR3 DNA sequence: TGTGCCACCAGCAGAGATAGCGGCTCCTACAATGAGCAGTTCTTC. The V call is TRBV15, the J call TRBJ2-1; TRBD2 might be the D (6 bases). This CDR3 is built from 15 residues. Germline values: CDR1 LNHNV, CDR2 YYDKDF (reference sequence). With 0 bases removed from V and 0 bases from J, the gap between germline ends came to 6 bases.

This clonotype was seen a few times. The chain joins TRBV7-2 to TRBJ2-2, with 7 positions matching TRBD2. Germline loops: CDR1 SGHTA, CDR2 FQGNSA. CDR3 length: 15 residues. J gave up 5 bases and V 1 base, and 4 bases lay outside the gene matches. CDR3 protein: CASSLVREVTGELFF. In nucleotides, the CDR3 is TGTGCCAGCAGCTTAGTACGGGAGGTGACCGGGGAGCTGTTTTTT. Full variable domain (remainder filled in from reference TRBV7-2 and TRBJ2-2): GAGVSQSPSNKVTEKGKDVELRCDPISGHTALYWYRQSLGQGLEFLIYFQGNSAPDKSGLPSDRFSAERTGGSVSTLTIQRTQQEDSAVYLCASSLVREVTGELFFGEGSRLTVL.

This clonotype was counted only a few times. This sequence joins TRBV20-1 and TRBJ2-1; unclear D gene. The germline gives CDR1 DFQATT, CDR2 SNEGSKA (reference sequence). This CDR3 contains 12 residues. Trimming pared 3 bases from V and 7 bases from J, leaving 10 bases between. The CDR3 loop reads CSARWKENEQFF. DNA of the CDR3: TGCAGTGCTAGGTGGAAGGAGAATGAGCAGTTCTTC.

The chain recombines TRBV6-2 or TRBV6-3 with TRBJ2-4, with 13 bases identical to TRBD2. The CDR3 is 13 amino acids. Germline lookup yields CDR1 MNHEY and CDR2 SVGEGT. Trimming removed 8 bases from V and 9 bases from J; junction bases left unmatched: 4. The CDR3 nucleotides are TGTGCCAGCCGCTGGACTAGCGGGAGCATTCAGTACTTC. Translated, it gives CASRWTSGSIQYF.

This clonotype appeared many times. The chain employs TRBV6-1 and TRBJ2-3; 9 bases line up with TRBD2. This CDR3 spans 15 amino acids. V dropped 6 bases and J dropped 0; count of bases not matched to a gene: 4. CDR1 MNHNS and CDR2 SASEGT come from the germline V gene. Here the CDR3 DNA reads TGTGCCAGCAGCCGACTAGCGGCTAGCACAGATACGCAGTATTTT. Protein sequence: CASSRLAASTDTQYF.

Of note for this clonotype: The junction does not match germline at one end; this may be a read error. V is TRBV27 and J is TRBJ2-1; D not certain. CDR3 length equals 13 residues. Germline CDR1 is MNHEY and CDR2 is SMNVEV (reference sequence). CDR3 DNA sequence: TGTGCCAGCACTTTAACGCTCACTAATGAGCAGTTCTTC. Protein product: CASTLTLTNEQFF.

This clonotype was observed a handful of times. The chain combines TRBV20-1 with TRBJ2-3, with 7 positions matching TRBD1. The CDR3 consists of 15 residues. Losses at the gene ends were 2 bases for V and 3 bases for J; bases not matched to a gene: 8. Germline V lookup: CDR1 DFQATT, CDR2 SNEGSKA (reference sequence). The CDR3 sequence is CSARLQGSGTDTQYF. CDR3 sequence (DNA): TGCAGTGCTAGACTACAGGGGTCAGGTACAGATACGCAGTATTTT.

CDR3 bases: TGTGCCAGCAGCTTGTCTGGGGCGGAGGACGAGCAGTACTTC. This encodes CASSLSGAEDEQYF. The V gene is TRBV5-5, the J gene TRBJ2-7; possibly TRBD1 or TRBD2 for D (5 bases each). The CDR3 consists of 14 residues. V was clipped by 1 base and J by 5 bases, with 13 bases between them. Per the germline V gene, CDR1 is SGHKS and CDR2 is YYEKEE (reference sequence).

The rearrangement links TRBV11-1 to TRBJ2-7; the D gene is possibly TRBD2 (6 bases). V was shortened by 5 bases and J by 7 bases, with 21 bases between the two germline ends. Germline-derived CDR1 and CDR2 are SGHAT and FQDESV (reference sequence). The CDR3 totals 15 residues. Here the CDR3 DNA reads TGTGCCAGCAGCCCCCGGGACTCGGACTTGGGGGAGCAGTACTTC. It encodes CASSPRDSDLGEQYF.

This clonotype has a count of ten or more. The V and J genes are TRBV3-1 and TRBJ2-7, with a weak D call TRBD1 (6 bases). CDR1 is LGHDT, CDR2 YNNKEL, per germline (reference sequence). This CDR3 has 15 residues. Trimming removed 3 bases from V and 0 bases from J, with 12 bases in between. CDR3 protein: CASSHGQMGSYEQYF. The CDR3 DNA reads as TGTGCCAGCAGCCACGGACAGATGGGCTCCTACGAGCAGTACTTC.

This clonotype showed up many times. The V and J genes are TRBV24-1 and TRBJ2-2; D possibly corresponds to TRBD2 (6 bases). V was clipped by 3 bases and J by 7 bases, with 8 bases between them. The CDR3 is made up of 13 amino acids. Germline loops: CDR1 KGHDR, CDR2 SFDVKD. The CDR3 reads CATSDPGVGELFF. The DNA for the CDR3 is TGTGCCACCAGTGATCCGGGGGTCGGGGAGCTGTTTTTT.

The J gene is TRBJ2-6, the V gene TRBV20-1; D possibly matches TRBD1 or TRBD2 (5 bases each). The CDR3 has 15 amino acids. Germline V gene sequence: CDR1 DFQATT, CDR2 SNEGSKA (reference sequence). V was cut by 3 bases and J by 0 bases, with 9 bases left in between. The CDR3 region is CSASRDHSGANVLTF. The CDR3 DNA reads TGCAGTGCTAGCCGGGACCACTCTGGGGCCAACGTCCTGACTTTC.

The table lists this clonotype with a few counts. V gene TRBV6-1 combines with J gene TRBJ2-3; D gene uncertain. The germline CDR1 and CDR2 sequences are MNHNS and SASEGT. Trimming shortened V by 7 bases and J by 3 bases, and 5 bases separated the two germline ends. The CDR3 is 11 residues long. The chain's CDR3 is CASTKTDTQYF. The CDR3 nucleotides are TGTGCCAGCACTAAGACAGATACGCAGTATTTT.

This clonotype was seen ten or more times. The gene calls are TRBV29-1 and TRBJ2-1; D remains unclear. With 4 bases removed from V and 9 bases from J, the gap between germline ends came to 7 bases. This CDR3 is 10 amino acids long. Germline CDR1 and CDR2: SQVTM and ANQGSEA. CDR3 residues: CSVAIGEQFF. The CDR3 nucleotides are TGCAGCGTTGCCATAGGTGAGCAGTTCTTC.

In its sample, this clonotype was seen many times. The V gene is TRBV7-9, the J gene TRBJ1-2, with 9 bases aligning to TRBD1. The germline CDR1 and CDR2 sequences are SEHNR and FQNEAQ (reference sequence). J gave up 3 bases and V 2 bases, and 4 bases lay outside the gene matches. This CDR3 has 15 amino acids. The CDR3 nucleotides read TGTGCCAGCAGCTTACACAGGGGGCATGACTATGGCTACACCTTC. This encodes CASSLHRGHDYGYTF.

The chain joins TRBV7-2 to TRBJ2-1, with 13 bases identical to TRBD2. The CDR3 sequence is 15 residues long. CDR1 is SGHTA, CDR2 FQGNSA, per germline. The V gene end was trimmed by 8 bases and the J gene end by 4 bases; junction bases not matched to a gene: 5. CDR3 in DNA: TGTGCCAGCCTCAAGGGACTAGCGGGGTACAATGAGCAGTTCTTC. Protein product: CASLKGLAGYNEQFF.

The V call is TRBV5-5, the J call TRBJ2-5; D not certain. The germline V gene encodes CDR1 SGHKS and CDR2 YYEKEE (reference sequence). The CDR3 has 15 residues. Trimming shortened V by 2 bases and J by 5 bases, and 16 bases separated the two germline ends. The CDR3 region is CASSLIAPTRETQYF. The CDR3 region has the DNA TGTGCCAGCAGCTTAATAGCCCCGACGAGGGAGACCCAGTACTTC.